Below, 17 T cell receptor delta chains from the same sample are listed, as sequenced in a study of γδ T cells in repeated Plasmodium falciparum infection. Gammadelta T cells were flow-sorted from PBMC into Vgamma9/Vdelta2+ and Vdelta2-negative populations for bulk analysis. TCRdb ran CATT on the multiplex PCR reads. The sample yields about 57,000 delta-chain clones, approximately 1.7% seen once. Source material: gamma-delta T cells from blood. These receptors came from a pool of human donors (malaria-infected and uninfected, not separated).

This clone appeared many times. TCRdb lists the protein of a much larger clone for this DNA, which differs at residue 15, so this is likely a read error; the protein given here is translated from the DNA itself. The gene calls are TRDV1 and TRDJ1; 13 bases map to TRDD3. Germline CDR1 reads TSWWSYY; CDR2 reads QGS. The CDR3 spans 19 residues. The CDR3 reads CALNHKANWGIRPTGKLIF. The CDR3 bases are TGTGCTCTCAATCACAAGGCAAACTGGGGGATACGGCCCACCGGTAAACTCATCTTT.

This clone was observed many times. This probably arose from a read error, given a far larger clone one base away. This CDR3 is also generated by other DNA sequences in the sample. The chain employs TRDV1 and TRDJ1, with D tentatively TRDD3 (7 bases). This CDR3 spans 20 amino acids. From germline, CDR1 is TSWWSYY and CDR2 QGS. The CDR3 region has the DNA TGTGCCCTTGGGGAAGTGTCCTACGGGGTGGGGGAGCAATACACCGATAAACTCATCTTT. As protein: CALGEVSYGVGEQYTDKLIF.

As for this clone: A read error likely explains why the TCRdb protein, taken from a much larger clone, differs from this DNA's translation at residue 12; the protein shown is translated from the DNA. V is TRDV1 and J is TRDJ1; D may be TRDD2 (6 bases). No J gene was available from TCRdb, and it was assigned here by a germline match of the DNA. CDR3 length: 21 residues. Germline V CDR1 and CDR2: TSWWSYY, QGS. V lost 2 bases to trimming and J lost 0 bases, with 28 bases between them. CDR3 in amino acids: CALGESPSDVNPSEYTDKLIF. The CDR3 bases are TGTGCTCTTGGGGAATCGCCTTCCGACGTCAATCCCTCCGAGTACACCGATAAACTCATCTTT.

On this clone itself: TCRdb assigns this DNA the protein of a much larger clone, which departs from its translation at residue 6; this likely reflects a read error, and the protein shown comes from translating the DNA. The J gene is TRDJ1, the V gene TRDV1; D may be TRDD3 (8 bases). The J gene was missing in TCRdb and was found by matching the end of the DNA to germline. Trimming left V 5 bases short and J 3 bases short, with 37 bases between. The CDR3 sequence is 22 residues long. The germline V gene encodes CDR1 TSWWSYY and CDR2 QGS. CDR3 loop: CALGSPIPSSLNWGSPPDKLIF. The CDR3 nucleotides read TGTGCTCTTGGGTCTCCGATTCCTTCCTCCCTAAACTGGGGGTCTCCTCCCGATAAACTCATCTTT.

This clone was seen ten or more times. The mismatch at residue 12 between this DNA's translation and the TCRdb protein of a much larger clone likely reflects a read error; the protein shown is translated from the DNA. The chain is built from TRDV1 and TRDJ1, with 8 bases that match TRDD2. The junction had 19 bases not matched to a gene; V was cut back by 3 bases and J by 10 bases. The length of the CDR3 is 17 residues. Germline-derived CDR1 and CDR2 are TSWWSYY and QGS. The CDR3 protein is CALGETSYLPQGGGLIF. In DNA, the CDR3 is TGTGCTCTTGGGGAGACTTCCTACCTCCCGCAAGGAGGTGGACTCATCTTT.

This clone was observed a handful of times. A read error likely explains why the TCRdb protein, taken from a much larger clone, differs from this DNA's translation at residue 12; the protein shown is translated from the DNA. The chain employs TRDV1 and TRDJ1; TRDD3 is a possible D gene (6 bases). The CDR3 runs 16 residues. CDR1 is TSWWSYY, CDR2 QGS, per germline. V was shortened by 1 base and J by 6 bases, with 18 bases between the two germline ends. CDR3 loop: CALGERLGVCGNKLIF. The CDR3 nucleotides are TGTGCTCTTGGGGAACGCTTGGGGGTCTGCGGCAATAAACTCATCTTT.

This clone was seen ten or more times. This DNA's translation differs at residue 11 from TCRdb's protein, which comes from a much larger clone; a read error is likely, and the protein shown is translated from the DNA. The chain carries TRDV1 and TRDJ1; 7 bases map to TRDD3. There are 17 residues in the CDR3. The V and J ends lost 0 bases and 1 base, in that order; junction bases with no gene match: 8. Germline assignment: CDR1 TSWWSYY and CDR2 QGS. The CDR3 DNA follows: TGTGCTCTTGGGGAACTTAGGTGGGGGACGTGCACCGATAAACTCATCTTT. Encoded protein: CALGELRWGTCTDKLIF.

This clone was seen only a few times. TCRdb's protein, taken from a much larger clone, differs from this DNA's translation at residue 5, likely owing to a read error; the protein displayed comes from the DNA. This chain links TRDV2 with TRDJ1; 13 bases align to TRDD3. V lost 0 bases, J lost 0 bases, and 15 bases stayed unmatched. Germline assignment: CDR1 GEAIGNYY and CDR2 EKD. The CDR3 sequence is 21 residues long. The DNA for the CDR3 is TGTGCCTGTGACACCAAGAACTGGGGGATACGCCCCTCCGTTTACACCGATAAACTCATCTTT. Translating it yields CACDTKNWGIRPSVYTDKLIF.

This clone was seen more than once but under ten times. Given a far larger clone just one base away, this is likely a sequencing read error. The same CDR3 is also encoded by other DNA sequences in this sample. The V gene corresponds to TRDV1; no J gene was called; the table calls TRDD3, which could not be checked here. Germline V CDR1 and CDR2: TSWWSYY, QGS. The CDR3 extends over 20 amino acids. This CDR3 is CALGATALPHETGGITELIF. The CDR3 DNA sequence: TGTGCTCTTGGGGCGACGGCTCTCCCTCACGAAACTGGGGGGATAACAGAACTCATCTTC.

This clone has a count of ten or more. The TCRdb protein, from a much larger clone, departs from this DNA's translation at residue 13, likely by read error; the protein shown derives from the DNA. For the CDR3, the DNA is TGTGCCTGTGACCGATTAGGTGTTACTGGGGGATACCCCGATAAACTCATCTTT. Protein product: CACDRLGVTGGYPDKLIF. This chain joins TRDV2 and TRDJ1; 12 bases align to TRDD3. As TCRdb names no J gene, one was assigned here on the basis of a DNA match to germline. V shed 3 bases, J shed 3 bases, and the junction held 13 bases outside the gene matches. The CDR3 spans 18 residues. The germline V gene encodes CDR1 GEAIGNYY and CDR2 EKD.

This clone was seen a handful of times. This likely traces to a read error, being one base from a far larger clone. Different DNA sequences within this sample yield the same CDR3. V and J are TRDV1 and TRDJ1; D might be TRDD2 (6 bases). Germline V gene sequence: CDR1 TSWWSYY, CDR2 QGS. The CDR3 has 23 amino acids. The DNA of the CDR3 is TGTGCTCTTGGGGAACCCCCGTTCCTAACTGAACTTCAAACGAATAATTACACCGATAAACTTATCTTT. It codes for CALGEPPFLTELQTNNYTDKLIF.

Ten or more counts support this clone. The same CDR3 can be traced to other DNA sequences in this sample. The V gene is TRDV1, the J gene TRDJ1; 10 bases agree with TRDD3. The CDR3 runs 23 residues. CDR1 and CDR2 (germline): TSWWSYY, QGS. With 1 base clipped from V and 0 bases from J, the junction kept 23 bases outside the gene matches. CDR3 nucleotide sequence: TGTGCTCTTGGGGAACCGCTCTCTGTACTGGGGGATCCCCACCTGGGATACACCGATAAACTCATCTTT. Its protein is CALGEPLSVLGDPHLGYTDKLIF.

A few counts support this clone. The protein that TCRdb holds for this DNA derives from a much larger clone and differs from the translated DNA at residue 19, which likely indicates a read error; the protein shown here is translated from the DNA. The chain joins TRDV1 to TRDJ1, with 10 bases aligning to TRDD3. TCRdb supplies no J gene; here it was assigned by aligning the nucleotide sequence to germline. Germline-derived CDR1 and CDR2 are TSWWSYY and QGS. The CDR3 has 26 amino acids. After removal of 0 bases from V and 0 bases from J, the junction contained 31 bases not matched to a gene. As DNA, the CDR3 is TGTGCTCTTGGGGAACTAGGATGCTTCCTACCCAATACCGGGTACTGGGGGATGCTGTACACCGATAAACTCATCTTT. Its translation: CALGELGCFLPNTGYWGMLYTDKLIF.

This clone turned up a few times. The protein that TCRdb holds for this DNA derives from a much larger clone and differs from the translated DNA at residue 12, which likely indicates a read error; the protein shown here is translated from the DNA. The V call is TRDV3, the J call TRDJ1; 9 nucleotides align to TRDD2. No J segment appears in TCRdb, so it was assigned here by matching the sequence to germline. This CDR3 is built from 23 residues. Germline CDR1 reads TVYSNPD; CDR2 reads GDNSRS (reference sequence). With V trimmed by 2 bases and J by 4 bases, 35 bases remained unmatched. CDR3 sequence: CAFGMLSLPTACWGPLRHDKLIF. Written as DNA, the CDR3 is TGTGCCTTTGGGATGTTGAGCCTTCCTACGGCCTGCTGGGGACCCTTAAGGCACGATAAACTCATCTTT.

This clone was seen at least ten times. TCRdb assigns this DNA the protein of a much larger clone, which departs from its translation at residue 3; this likely reflects a read error, and the protein shown comes from translating the DNA. The CDR3 sequence is CAPGKGPPADGTDKLIF. CDR3 nucleotide sequence: TGTGCTCCTGGGAAGGGGCCTCCCGCAGATGGGACCGATAAACTCATCTTT. The chain joins TRDV1 to TRDJ1; D possibly corresponds to TRDD3 (5 bases). The CDR3 covers 17 residues. In germline, CDR1 is TSWWSYY, CDR2 QGS.

This clone has just a few counts. TCRdb's listed protein matches a much larger clone and diverges from this DNA's translation at residue 11, likely through a read error; the protein shown comes from the DNA. The chain is built from TRDV1 and TRDJ1; 8 positions match TRDD3. The CDR3 extends over 22 amino acids. CDR1 TSWWSYY and CDR2 QGS come from the germline V gene. The trim removed 1 base at V and 0 bases at J, leaving 22 bases unmatched. The CDR3 is CALGEPMGHPAGGRLYTDKLIF. The CDR3 DNA is TGTGCTCTTGGGGAACCTATGGGCCATCCTGCTGGGGGACGTCTGTACACCGATAAACTCATCTTT.

Regarding this clone: The protein recorded in TCRdb matches a much larger clone and deviates from this DNA's translation at residue 19, suggesting a read error; the protein here is obtained by translating the DNA. The chain links TRDV1 to TRDJ1; 13 bases match TRDD3. Germline matching of the DNA provided the J gene here, since TCRdb leaves it blank. Germline V CDR1 and CDR2: TSWWSYY, QGS. The CDR3 covers 22 residues. CDR3 region: CALGDLILQLLLGDTGTDELIF. The DNA of the CDR3 is TGTGCTCTTGGGGACCTTATCCTTCAACTTCTACTGGGGGATACGGGGACCGATGAACTCATCTTT.